Sequencing of this T cell receptor beta chain was carried out in a study of T cell responses to AZD1222 COVID-19 vaccine. Points from the study as a whole: Repertoire sampling occurred only after the peak T cell response. Spike regions recognized by vaccine-associated CD4 TCRs spanned the protein, led by 160-218 and 743-854. Close to half of all spike-specific TCRs reportedly target regions of the variants that are unmutated. Among AZD1222 vaccinees, only six were seropositive at baseline.

Only in-frame clones appear in the TCRdb table, and some are missing; sequencing was by immunoSEQ multiplex PCR. The data contain some 90,000 clones, 86% of them singletons. To note about this clone: The antigen is not known.

Trimming cost V 6 bases and J 1 base; bases outside gene matches: 11. Germline-derived CDR1 and CDR2 are KGHSH and LQKENI. The CDR3 is made up of 17 amino acids. The origin of this receptor is an adult in good health. The chain has TRBV18 and TRBJ1-2; 10 bases align to TRBD1. Here the sequenced sample was peripheral blood, taken on day 0 of AZD1222 vaccination. DNA of the CDR3: TGTGCCAGCTCCGAATACCCCGGGACAGGGGTTAACTATGGCTACACCTTC. This codes for CASSEYPGTGVNYGYTF.